A selection of T cell receptor beta chains follows, all from one sample in a study of cytomegalovirus exposure and HLA in healthy donors. TCRdb's table, derived via immunoSEQ multiplex PCR, lists solely in-frame clones and lacks some. The sample holds roughly 150,000 clones, around 80% seen once. The specimen was PBMCs. The source of these receptors is a woman under 30 in good health and CMV-seronegative. Both conserved end residues are part of each CDR3. Each record gives: CDR3 DNA, CDR3 protein, clone size, D gene, J gene, V gene. The D gene is left open where the match is weak. Size values are once, few and many counts, or a class for expanded clones, and some rows have none.

TGTGCCAGCTCACCCGACAGGGGTAATGAAAAACTGTTTTTT CASSPDRGNEKLFF once TRBD1 TRBJ1-4 TRBV18
TGTGCCAGCAGTTCGGGAAATACCGCCAATGAGCAGTTCTTC CASSSGNTANEQFF - - TRBJ2-1 TRBV6-1
TGTTCCAGCAGGGTTACAGGGACCGGGGAGCTGTTTTTT CSSRVTGTGELFF once - TRBJ2-2 TRBV7-9
TGTGCCAGCTGGGCGGGCGGATCCGCCGGTAGGGAAGCTTTCTTT CASWAGGSAGREAFF - - TRBJ1-1 TRBV28
TGTGCCTGGGTGACTATGCCCGGGGGGGAGCAGTACTTC CAWVTMPGGEQYF - TRBD2 TRBJ2-7 TRBV30
TGTGCCAGCAGCCCCTACGAATATCAAGCTTTCTTT CASSPYEYQAFF - - TRBJ1-1 TRBV5-8
TGTGCTAGTGGTCCTAGACTAAACACCGGGGAGCTGTTTTTT CASGPRLNTGELFF - - TRBJ2-2 TRBV12-5
TGTGCCAGCAGTTATAGGTTTGGGGGGGTGGGGTACAATGAGCAGTTCTTC CASSYRFGGVGYNEQFF few TRBD2 TRBJ2-1 TRBV27
TGTGCCAGCAGTGAATTCCCGGGAGGTGCAGATACGCAGTATTTT CASSEFPGGADTQYF - TRBD2 TRBJ2-3 TRBV25-1
TGTGCCAGCAGCGTCAGCGGGGGGGCCGGCAATGAGCAGTTCTTC CASSVSGGAGNEQFF few TRBD2 TRBJ2-1 TRBV9
TGTGCCAGCAGCTTAATGGCAGGGGGACATATTGAGCAGTTCTTC CASSLMAGGHIEQFF - TRBD1 TRBJ2-1 TRBV7-3
TGTGCCAGCAGTGAAACCGGGACAGGGGGCATAGATACGCAGTATTTT CASSETGTGGIDTQYF - TRBD1 TRBJ2-3 TRBV6-1
TGTGCCAGCAGCGGGGGGGCTAGCACAGATACGCAGTATTTT CASSGGASTDTQYF - - TRBJ2-3 TRBV5-4
TGTGCCAGCAGCGTAGTAATGGGCAGGGGGACTGAAGCTTTCTTT CASSVVMGRGTEAFF - TRBD1 TRBJ1-1 TRBV9
TGTGCCAGCAGCAAAGGGACAGGGGCTTATGGCTACACCTTC CASSKGTGAYGYTF - TRBD1 TRBJ1-2 TRBV28
TGCGCCAGCAGCCAAGATGGCGGGATCGGCAATCAGCCCCAGCATTTT CASSQDGGIGNQPQHF - - TRBJ1-5 TRBV4-1
TGCGCCAGCAGCAGGGGACTAGCGGGGGGGCCGGCGGAGGAGACCCAGTACTTC CASSRGLAGGPAEETQYF - TRBD2 TRBJ2-5 TRBV5-1
TGCAGCGTCAATAGCGGGAACACTGAAGCTTTCTTT CSVNSGNTEAFF - - TRBJ1-1 TRBV29-1
TGTGCCAGCTCACCTAATCAAGGACAGGATCAGCCCCAGCATTTT CASSPNQGQDQPQHF - TRBD1 TRBJ1-5 TRBV18
TGTGCCACCAGAGGGACAGGGAAGGGGGGCTACACCTTC CATRGTGKGGYTF - TRBD1 TRBJ1-2 TRBV6-5
TGTGCCAGCAGTTCCCGCGGGGGGCGGGGCCCCTACGAGCAGTACTTC CASSSRGGRGPYEQYF - TRBD2 TRBJ2-7 TRBV27
TGTGCCAGCAGTCCCCTGACAGGGGGGAGCAATCAGCCCCAGCATTTT CASSPLTGGSNQPQHF - TRBD1 TRBJ1-5 TRBV28
TGTGCCTGGAGGGAGAGTCTCCATCTCGAATACGGCTACACCTTC CAWRESLHLEYGYTF - - TRBJ1-2 TRBV30
TGTGCCAGCAGCCCAGAGTTGGGCGGGGGGGCCCGGGAGTACAATGAGCAGTTCTTC CASSPELGGGAREYNEQFF - TRBD2 TRBJ2-1 TRBV7-7
TGCAGCGTAAGACGTGGCACCCCGGGGTCTGAAGCTTTCTTT CSVRRGTPGSEAFF - - TRBJ1-1 TRBV29-1
TGTGCCAGCAGTTTATCGTACTCCGGGGGGGTCTACGAGCAGTACTTC CASSLSYSGGVYEQYF - TRBD2 TRBJ2-7 TRBV27
TGTGCCAGCAGTTTAGCGGTTTTAGGGACCCAGTACTTC CASSLAVLGTQYF - - TRBJ2-5 TRBV27
TGTGCCAGCAGCTCCGGACTAGCGGGGAGCTACGAGCAGTACTTC CASSSGLAGSYEQYF - TRBD2 TRBJ2-7 TRBV5-5
TGTGCCAGCAGCGACAGGTTCAATCAGCCCCAGCATTTT CASSDRFNQPQHF - - TRBJ1-5 TRBV6-5
TGTGCCAGCTCACCACGACAAGATAGCAATCAGCCCCAGCATTTT CASSPRQDSNQPQHF - - TRBJ1-5 TRBV18
TGTGCCAGCAGCTCATACAATAGGGCGCAGGGCGAACCTGGAAACACCATATATTTT CASSSYNRAQGEPGNTIYF - - TRBJ1-3 TRBV7-9
TGCGCCAGCAGCCAAGAGGGAGGGGAGACCCAGTACTTC CASSQEGGETQYF few TRBD2 TRBJ2-5 TRBV4-1
TGTGCCAGCAGTTCCCGACTAGCGGGGCTCTACGAGCAGTACTTC CASSSRLAGLYEQYF - TRBD2 TRBJ2-7 TRBV28
TGTGCCAGCAGCACAGGGCTGGCGGGGGGAACCTACGAGCAGTACTTC CASSTGLAGGTYEQYF once TRBD2 TRBJ2-7 TRBV14
TGTGCCAGCAGTTACGGAGGGGTCACACCCTACGAGCAGTACTTC CASSYGGVTPYEQYF - - TRBJ2-7 TRBV6-5
TGTGCCAGCAGCGTAGGGAACAGACACACAGATACGCAGTATTTT CASSVGNRHTDTQYF - - TRBJ2-3 TRBV9
TGTGCCAGCAGCCGGGGGGGCCAAGTGAACACTGAAGCTTTCTTT CASSRGGQVNTEAFF - - TRBJ1-1 TRBV6-5
TGTGCTAGCAGCCCCGGGACAGTGAGCTCTGGGGCCAACGTCCTGACTTTC CASSPGTVSSGANVLTF - TRBD1 TRBJ2-6 TRBV7-7
TGCGCCAGCAGCTTGTTCAGGGATGCGAACACCGGGGAGCTGTTTTTT CASSLFRDANTGELFF - - TRBJ2-2 TRBV5-1
TGTGCCAGCGGACTCGGGACAGATACTAACTATGGCTACACCTTC CASGLGTDTNYGYTF - TRBD1 TRBJ1-2 TRBV5-5
TGTGCCAGCAGCTTGACTCCGATCCAAGAGACCCAGTACTTC CASSLTPIQETQYF - - TRBJ2-5 TRBV5-6
TGTGCCAGCTCAAACAGGAAATACGAGCAGTACTTC CASSNRKYEQYF few - TRBJ2-7 TRBV18
TGTGCCAGCAGTGCCTACAGGTACGGCTACACCTTC CASSAYRYGYTF - - TRBJ1-2 TRBV6-1
TGTGCCAGCAAGTTAGCGGGGGGGCTTGATGAGCAGTTCTTC CASKLAGGLDEQFF - TRBD2 TRBJ2-1 TRBV2
TGTGCCAGCAGCACAATGCCGAGTCCCGGGACAGGGGAGCCCCAGCATTTT CASSTMPSPGTGEPQHF - TRBD1 TRBJ1-5 TRBV5-5
TGTGCCAGCAGCCCGACAGGGGGGGCCTACAATGAGCAGTTCTTC CASSPTGGAYNEQFF - TRBD1 TRBJ2-1 TRBV11-2
TGTGCCAGCAGCCCCGTGGGGCCCCTCAAAAACATTCAGTACTTC CASSPVGPLKNIQYF few - TRBJ2-4 TRBV5-6
TGTGCCAGCAGCCCAAGCCCCTCTGGGGCCAACGTCCTGACTTTC CASSPSPSGANVLTF - - TRBJ2-6 TRBV9
TGTGCCAGCAGCGCCGGGAACAATCAGCCCCAGCATTTT CASSAGNNQPQHF - - TRBJ1-5 TRBV9
TGTGCCAGCAGTGAAGAGTCAGGGGCCTATAATTCACCCCTCCACTTT CASSEESGAYNSPLHF - - TRBJ1-6 TRBV2
TGTGCCAGCTCACCCGTCGGGGAGCAGACCCAGTACTTC CASSPVGEQTQYF few - TRBJ2-5 TRBV18
TGTGCCAGCAGGCAGGGGATAGGGAACACTGAAGCTTTCTTT CASRQGIGNTEAFF - - TRBJ1-1 TRBV6-1
TGTGCCAGTAGTATATACACAGGGGGCAACTATGGCTACACCTTC CASSIYTGGNYGYTF - TRBD1 TRBJ1-2 TRBV19
TGTGCCAGCAGCCAAGATCCCTCACAGGCGGGACCGGATGGCTACACCTTC CASSQDPSQAGPDGYTF - - TRBJ1-2 TRBV4-2